Below, 32 T cell receptor beta chains from the same sample are listed, as sequenced in a study of blood T cell repertoires in COVID-19. Sequencing was performed with immunoSEQ multiplex PCR; in TCRdb, only in-frame clones are kept and a portion is missing. The sample contains approximately 200,000 clones, 80% to 85% of which appear only once. Sequenced input: peripheral blood. These receptors came from a woman aged 30 to 39 with acute or convalescent COVID-19.

The chain employs TRBV12-3 or TRBV12-4 and TRBJ2-3; possible D gene TRBD1, 6 bases. This CDR3 region has 13 residues. Trimming pared 2 bases from V and 4 bases from J, leaving 7 bases between. The CDR3 here is CASSLWGPDTQYF. Written as DNA, the CDR3 is TGTGCCAGCAGTTTATGGGGGCCAGATACGCAGTATTTT.

The genes are TRBV28 and TRBJ2-7, with 12 bases matching TRBD2. CDR3 length: 15 amino acids. The ends lost 8 bases at V and 2 bases at J; junction bases unmatched: 7. The germline gives CDR1 MDHEN, CDR2 SYDVKM. The CDR3 bases are TGTGCCAGCTGGACTAGCGGGAAGCTTCCCTACGAGCAGTACTTC. Translated, it gives CASWTSGKLPYEQYF.

The gene calls are TRBV7-8 and TRBJ2-1; D might be TRBD2 (7 bases). V lost 5 bases to trimming and J lost 4 bases, with 15 bases between them. The germline V gene has CDR1 SGHVS and CDR2 FQNEAQ. This CDR3 contains 15 residues. The CDR3 region is CASSQRGGKYNEQFF. The CDR3 nucleotides read TGTGCCAGCAGCCAAAGGGGGGGAAAGTACAATGAGCAGTTCTTC.

The CDR3 nucleotides are TGTGCCAGCAGGGCCGGGGGAAGCTCCTACAATGAGCAGTTCTTC. Its translation: CASRAGGSSYNEQFF. V gene TRBV2 combines with J gene TRBJ2-1, with D perhaps TRBD2 (6 bases). Trimming cost V 6 bases and J 0 bases, with 12 bases left between them. Germline lookup yields CDR1 SNHLY and CDR2 FYNNEI. The CDR3 length is 15 residues.

Comment on this clone: One end of the junction varies from germline; a read error may be responsible. The J gene is TRBJ2-1, the V gene TRBV5-3, with TRBD1 matching 9 bases. TRBV5-3 is known as an ORF, though its function is uncertain. The CDR3 is 14 amino acids. Here the CDR3 reads CARSAGRGQGFLIF. CDR3 DNA sequence: TGTGCCAGAAGCGCGGGTCGTGGACAGGGGTTTTTGATCTTC.

This rearrangement joins TRBV28 to TRBJ1-5, with a possible D match to TRBD1 (5 bases). Deletions cut 2 bases from V and 3 bases from J, with 14 bases between. CDR3 size: 16 residues. CDR1 is MDHEN and CDR2 is SYDVKM in the germline V gene. The CDR3 here is CASSLRRGPINQPQHF. The CDR3, as DNA: TGTGCCAGCAGTTTAAGGCGGGGACCCATCAATCAGCCCCAGCATTTT.

This clone was detected once. V usage is TRBV29-1 and J usage is TRBJ1-3; 7 bases fit TRBD1. CDR3 length: 12 residues. The V segment lost 4 bases and the J segment 4 bases; nucleotides outside the gene matches: 1. Germline V gives CDR1 SQVTM, CDR2 ANQGSEA. In DNA, the CDR3 is TGCAGCGTTGGACAGGGAGGAAACACCATATATTTT. Translation gives CSVGQGGNTIYF.

The V and J genes are TRBV19 and TRBJ1-6; D perhaps matches TRBD1 (5 bases). Germline CDR1 reads LNHDA; CDR2 reads SQIVND (reference sequence). V lost 3 bases, J lost 11 bases, and 11 bases lay in between. The CDR3 is 13 residues long. Written as DNA, the CDR3 is TGTGCCAGTAGTATTGACAGACAAACACCCCTCCACTTT. Protein: CASSIDRQTPLHF. The whole variable domain, filled in from reference TRBV19 and TRBJ1-6, reads DGGITQSPKYLFRKEGQNVTLSCEQNLNHDAMYWYRQDPGQGLRLIYYSQIVNDFQKGDIAEGYSVSREKKESFPLTVTSAQKNPTAFYLCASSIDRQTPLHFGNGTRLTVT.

The chain is built from TRBV7-2 and TRBJ1-5, with 9 bases that match TRBD1. Per germline, CDR1 SGHTA and CDR2 FQGNSA. V was pared by 4 bases and J by 5 bases, with 9 bases of the junction left unmatched. The length of the CDR3 is 16 residues. The CDR3 sequence: CASSSFTGGRDQPQHF. As DNA, the CDR3 is TGTGCCAGCAGCTCCTTCACAGGGGGCAGAGATCAGCCCCAGCATTTT.

V and J are TRBV28 and TRBJ2-3, with TRBD2 matching 13 bases. The CDR3 is made up of 17 amino acids. Trimming cost V 4 bases and J 3 bases; bases outside gene matches: 7. Germline V gene sequence: CDR1 MDHEN, CDR2 SYDVKM. CDR3 nucleotide sequence: TGTGCCAGCAGTTCCCCGGGACTAGCGGGAAAAACAGATACGCAGTATTTT. Protein: CASSSPGLAGKTDTQYF.

The rearrangement links TRBV27 to TRBJ1-2, with no clear D. Germline lookup yields CDR1 MNHEY and CDR2 SMNVEV (reference sequence). CDR3 length: 15 amino acids. The V end was cut by 5 bases, the J end by 2 bases, with 15 bases between. The CDR3 nucleotides read TGTGCCAGCAGTGGTGGCCTGGGAGGGAACTATGGCTACACCTTC. Protein product: CASSGGLGGNYGYTF.

V usage is TRBV6-5 and J usage is TRBJ2-3; D is perhaps TRBD2 (7 bases). This CDR3 is 16 amino acids long. Germline CDR1 is MNHEY and CDR2 is SVGAGI. Trimming pared 0 bases from V and 7 bases from J, leaving 17 bases between. The CDR3 reads CASSYSSGGLGNTQYF. The CDR3 region has the DNA TGTGCCAGCAGTTACTCGTCGGGGGGCCTTGGAAATACGCAGTATTTT.

This clone was picked up a small number of times. This chain joins TRBV28 and TRBJ1-2, with TRBD1 matching 10 bases. The CDR3 covers 17 residues. CDR1 is MDHEN and CDR2 is SYDVKM in the germline V gene. The ends lost 5 bases at V and 5 bases at J; junction bases unmatched: 14. CDR3 sequence: CASSDNKDRGPSYGYTF. CDR3 nucleotide sequence: TGTGCCAGCAGTGATAACAAAGACAGGGGGCCGTCTTATGGCTACACCTTC.

In DNA form, the CDR3 reads TGTGCCAGCACTACAGAAGCCAAAAACATTCAGTACTTC. This sequence encodes CASTTEAKNIQYF. The chain couples TRBV2 to TRBJ2-4; unclear D gene. V dropped 7 bases and J dropped 0 bases, with 7 bases sitting between them. Germline lookup yields CDR1 SNHLY and CDR2 FYNNEI. The CDR3 loop spans 13 amino acids.

This clone was observed a handful of times. The V gene is TRBV27, the J gene TRBJ2-3; 11 nucleotides align to TRBD2. V lost 2 bases and J lost 5; bases outside the gene matches: 3. This CDR3 contains 15 residues. Germline CDR1 and CDR2: MNHEY and SMNVEV (reference sequence). The CDR3 sequence: CASSLTSGSRDTQYF. The DNA for the CDR3 is TGTGCCAGCAGTTTAACTAGCGGGAGTCGAGATACGCAGTATTTT.

The chain employs TRBV7-2 and TRBJ2-2; no firm D call. The germline V gene has CDR1 SGHTA and CDR2 FQGNSA. The V end was cut by 1 base, the J end by 0 bases, with 18 bases between. There are 19 residues in the CDR3. Here the CDR3 DNA reads TGTGCCAGCAGCTTAGGTACAGCCACTTTTTTCTCGAACACCGGGGAGCTGTTTTTT. This gives the protein CASSLGTATFFSNTGELFF. Filled out from reference TRBV7-2 and TRBJ2-2, the complete variable domain reads GAGVSQSPSNKVTEKGKDVELRCDPISGHTALYWYRQSLGQGLEFLIYFQGNSAPDKSGLPSDRFSAERTGGSVSTLTIQRTQQEDSAVYLCASSLGTATFFSNTGELFFGEGSRLTVL.

The chain combines TRBV7-9 with TRBJ2-7; 7 bases align to TRBD1. Germline V lookup: CDR1 SEHNR, CDR2 FQNEAQ (reference sequence). The junction had 4 bases not matched to a gene; V was cut back by 3 bases and J by 2 bases. There are 14 residues in the CDR3. CDR3 sequence reads: CASSFRDSAYEQYF. In DNA, the CDR3 is TGTGCCAGCAGCTTCAGGGACAGTGCCTACGAGCAGTACTTC.

The J gene is TRBJ1-1, the V gene TRBV19; 7 nucleotides agree with TRBD1. The CDR3 is made up of 14 amino acids. The germline V gene encodes CDR1 LNHDA and CDR2 SQIVND (reference sequence). V dropped 7 bases and J dropped 2; count of bases not matched to a gene: 7. For the CDR3, the DNA is TGTGCCAGTACCCAGTACAGGGGTAACACTGAAGCTTTCTTT. This translates into CASTQYRGNTEAFF.

This clone has a handful of counts. V usage is TRBV11-3 and J usage is TRBJ2-1, with TRBD2 matching 10 bases. Germline CDR1 reads SGHNT; CDR2 reads YENEEA. V shed 1 base, J shed 4 bases, and the junction held 4 bases outside the gene matches. CDR3 length: 16 amino acids. The CDR3 protein is CASSLGRTSGYNEQFF. CDR3 DNA sequence: TGTGCCAGCAGCTTAGGCCGGACTAGCGGTTACAATGAGCAGTTCTTC.

This chain joins TRBV6-5 and TRBJ2-4, with TRBD1 identical over 7 bases. Germline V gene data show CDR1 as MNHEY and CDR2 as SVGAGI. V lost 6 bases, J lost 2 bases, and 7 bases stayed unmatched. This CDR3 contains 15 residues. Here the CDR3 reads CASRHRGPTKNIQYF. In DNA, the CDR3 is TGTGCCAGCAGGCACAGGGGCCCGACCAAAAACATTCAGTACTTC.

The rearrangement joins TRBV5-4 to TRBJ2-1, with 10 bases fitting TRBD1. The V gene's germline CDR1 is SGHNT and CDR2 YYREEE (reference sequence). V was clipped by 4 bases and J by 3 bases; unmatched bases: 4. The CDR3 length is 15 residues. The CDR3 loop reads CASSRDRGGYNEQFF. In DNA, the CDR3 is TGTGCCAGCAGCCGGGACAGGGGAGGCTACAATGAGCAGTTCTTC.

J is TRBJ2-3 and V is TRBV7-2, with D possibly TRBD1 on 6 matching bases. Germline V gives CDR1 SGHTA, CDR2 FQGNSA. The CDR3 length is 17 residues. Trimming left V 4 bases short and J 0 bases short, with 17 bases between. The CDR3 is CASSSRPVGASTDTQYF. Written as DNA, the CDR3 is TGTGCCAGCAGCTCACGCCCTGTGGGGGCTAGCACAGATACGCAGTATTTT. Together with reference TRBV7-2 and TRBJ2-3, the CDR3 gives the full variable domain: GAGVSQSPSNKVTEKGKDVELRCDPISGHTALYWYRQSLGQGLEFLIYFQGNSAPDKSGLPSDRFSAERTGGSVSTLTIQRTQQEDSAVYLCASSSRPVGASTDTQYFGPGTRLTVL.

The J gene is TRBJ1-1, the V gene TRBV6-2 or TRBV6-3; no clear D gene. This CDR3 has 12 amino acids. The V end was cut by 5 bases, the J end by 4 bases, with 8 bases between. From germline, CDR1 is MNHEY and CDR2 SVGEGT. CDR3 region: CASSQRGTEAFF. Here the CDR3 DNA reads TGTGCCAGCAGTCAACGGGGCACTGAAGCTTTCTTT.

The chain has TRBV7-2 and TRBJ2-7, with 7 bases that match TRBD2. This CDR3 region has 14 residues. Germline CDR1 SGHTA, CDR2 FQGNSA. V lost 8 bases, J lost 2 bases, and 9 bases stayed unmatched. CDR3 protein: CASQADSGAYEQYF. CDR3 nucleotide sequence: TGTGCCAGCCAAGCAGACAGCGGGGCCTACGAGCAGTACTTC. The variable domain in full, with the rest retrieved from reference TRBV7-2 and TRBJ2-7, is GAGVSQSPSNKVTEKGKDVELRCDPISGHTALYWYRQSLGQGLEFLIYFQGNSAPDKSGLPSDRFSAERTGGSVSTLTIQRTQQEDSAVYLCASQADSGAYEQYFGPGTRLTVT.

The gene calls are TRBV19 and TRBJ1-2; a weak D match, TRBD1 (6 bases). CDR3 length: 18 amino acids. The V end lost 4 bases, the J end lost 0 bases, and 21 bases lay between the germline ends. Per the germline V gene, CDR1 is LNHDA and CDR2 is SQIVND (reference sequence). The CDR3 spells CASSTKRQVATANYGYTF. CDR3 in DNA: TGTGCCAGTAGTACCAAACGACAGGTAGCTACAGCTAACTATGGCTACACCTTC.

This clone was counted only a few times. This sequence joins TRBV29-1 and TRBJ2-2; 12 bases map to TRBD1. The germline CDR1 and CDR2 sequences are SQVTM and ANQGSEA. The CDR3 spans 13 residues. The ends lost 7 bases at V and 6 bases at J; junction bases unmatched: 3. CDR3 loop: CSAGTGGPGELFF. In nucleotides, the CDR3 is TGCAGCGCGGGGACAGGGGGCCCCGGGGAGCTGTTTTTT.

Here the CDR3 DNA reads TGTGCCAGCAGTTACTCGAATTCAGAAATGAACACTGAAGCTTTCTTT. Encoded protein: CASSYSNSEMNTEAFF. The gene calls are TRBV6-5 and TRBJ1-1; unclear D gene. The germline V gene encodes CDR1 MNHEY and CDR2 SVGAGI. This CDR3 comprises 16 residues. Trimming shortened V by 0 bases and J by 0 bases, and 11 bases separated the two germline ends.

The rearrangement joins TRBV7-2 to TRBJ2-5, with TRBD2 matching over 7 bases. The CDR3 contains 17 residues. Germline V lookup: CDR1 SGHTA, CDR2 FQGNSA. Trimming at V came to 5 bases and at J to 3 bases, leaving 15 bases not matched to a gene. DNA for the CDR3: TGTGCCAGCAGCACGCCGCTCCTAGCGGCGGGGGAAGAGACCCAGTACTTC. Its protein is CASSTPLLAAGEETQYF.

J is TRBJ2-2 and V is TRBV11-1; maybe TRBD2 (5 bases). CDR3 length equals 15 residues. Deletions cut 5 bases from V and 6 bases from J, with 16 bases between. Germline V gene data show CDR1 as SGHAT and CDR2 as FQDESV (reference sequence). The CDR3 sequence is CASSPNSGVAGELFF. As DNA, the CDR3 is TGTGCCAGCAGCCCTAATTCCGGGGTCGCCGGGGAGCTGTTTTTT.

The chain has TRBV19 and TRBJ2-4; a possible D gene is TRBD2 (6 bases). CDR1 is LNHDA, CDR2 SQIVND, per germline (reference sequence). Deletions cut 9 bases from V and 9 bases from J, with 24 bases between. The CDR3 runs 15 residues. CDR3 loop: CASQGYGGNDGIQYF. The CDR3 DNA reads TGTGCCAGCCAGGGATATGGCGGGAACGACGGCATTCAGTACTTC.

The rearrangement joins TRBV9 to TRBJ2-5; 15 bases map to TRBD2. The CDR3 contains 19 residues. The trim removed 3 bases at V and 3 bases at J, leaving 12 bases unmatched. Looked up from germline, CDR1 is SGDLS and CDR2 is YYNGEE. CDR3 region: CASSAGGTSGRRGEETQYF. The CDR3 bases are TGTGCCAGCAGCGCCGGGGGGACTAGCGGGAGGAGAGGAGAAGAGACCCAGTACTTC.

This clone came up a few times. V is TRBV2 and J is TRBJ2-3; 15 bases fit TRBD2. Germline-derived CDR1 and CDR2 are SNHLY and FYNNEI. The CDR3 consists of 17 residues. With V trimmed by 4 bases and J by 5 bases, 7 bases remained unmatched. The CDR3: CASSGTSGRALKDTQYF. The CDR3 DNA reads TGTGCCAGCAGTGGGACTAGCGGGAGGGCCCTTAAAGATACGCAGTATTTT.